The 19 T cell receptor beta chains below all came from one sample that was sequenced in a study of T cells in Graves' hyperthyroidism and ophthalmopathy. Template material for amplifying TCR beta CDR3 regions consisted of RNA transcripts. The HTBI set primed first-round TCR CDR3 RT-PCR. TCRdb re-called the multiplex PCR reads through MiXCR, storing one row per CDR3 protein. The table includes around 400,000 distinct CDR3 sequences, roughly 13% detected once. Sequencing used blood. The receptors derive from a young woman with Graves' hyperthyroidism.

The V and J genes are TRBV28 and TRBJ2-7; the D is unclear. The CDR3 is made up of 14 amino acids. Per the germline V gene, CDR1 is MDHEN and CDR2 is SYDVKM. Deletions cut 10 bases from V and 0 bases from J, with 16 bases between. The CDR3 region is CATLPRFSSYEQYF. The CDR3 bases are TGTGCCACCCTCCCCCGGTTCTCCTCCTACGAGCAGTACTTC.

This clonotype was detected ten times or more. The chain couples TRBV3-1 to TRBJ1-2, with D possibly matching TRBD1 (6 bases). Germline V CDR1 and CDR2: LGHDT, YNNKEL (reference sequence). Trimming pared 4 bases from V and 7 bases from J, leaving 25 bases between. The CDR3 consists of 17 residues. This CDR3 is CASSLQFKTGKIVGYTF. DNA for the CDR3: TGTGCCAGCAGCCTCCAGTTTAAAACAGGGAAAATCGTTGGCTACACCTTC.

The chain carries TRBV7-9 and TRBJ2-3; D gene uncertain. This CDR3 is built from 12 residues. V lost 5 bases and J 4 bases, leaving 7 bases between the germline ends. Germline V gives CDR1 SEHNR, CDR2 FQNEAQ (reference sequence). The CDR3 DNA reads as TGTGCCAGCAGCCAATGGTCAGATACGCAGTATTTT. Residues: CASSQWSDTQYF. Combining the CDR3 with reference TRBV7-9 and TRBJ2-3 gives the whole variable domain DTGVSQNPRHKITKRGQNVTFRCDPISEHNRLYWYRQTLGQGPEFLTYFQNEAQLEKSRLLSDRFSAERPKGSFSTLEIQRTEQGDSAMYLCASSQWSDTQYFGPGTRLTVL.

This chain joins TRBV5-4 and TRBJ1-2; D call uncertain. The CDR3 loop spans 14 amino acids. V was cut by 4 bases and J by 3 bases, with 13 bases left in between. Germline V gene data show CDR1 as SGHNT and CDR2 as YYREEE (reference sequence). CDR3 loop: CASSPRTVDYGYTF. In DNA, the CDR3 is TGTGCCAGCAGCCCGAGGACGGTAGACTATGGCTACACCTTC.

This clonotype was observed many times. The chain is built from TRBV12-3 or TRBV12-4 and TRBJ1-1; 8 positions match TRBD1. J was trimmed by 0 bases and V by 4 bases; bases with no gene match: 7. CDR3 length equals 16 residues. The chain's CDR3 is CASSSQGAVMNTEAFF. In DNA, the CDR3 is TGTGCCAGCAGTTCCCAGGGGGCGGTCATGAACACTGAAGCTTTCTTT.

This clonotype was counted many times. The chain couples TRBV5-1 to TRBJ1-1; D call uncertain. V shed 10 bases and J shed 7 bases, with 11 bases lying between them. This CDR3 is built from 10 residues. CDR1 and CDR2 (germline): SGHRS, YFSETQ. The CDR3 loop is CAPPYGEAFF. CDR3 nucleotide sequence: TGCGCCCCACCTTACGGTGAAGCTTTCTTT.

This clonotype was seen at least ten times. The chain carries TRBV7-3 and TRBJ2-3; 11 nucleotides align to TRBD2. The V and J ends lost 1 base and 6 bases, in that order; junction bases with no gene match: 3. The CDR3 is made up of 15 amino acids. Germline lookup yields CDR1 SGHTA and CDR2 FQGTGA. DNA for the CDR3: TGTGCCAGCAGCTTAATGGGACTAGCGGTGGATACGCAGTATTTT. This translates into CASSLMGLAVDTQYF.

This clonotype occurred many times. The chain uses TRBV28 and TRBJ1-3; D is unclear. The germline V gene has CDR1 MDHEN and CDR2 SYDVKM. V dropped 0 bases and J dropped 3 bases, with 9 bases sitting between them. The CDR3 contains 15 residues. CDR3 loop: CASSLWGTSGNTIYF. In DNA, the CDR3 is TGTGCCAGCAGTTTATGGGGTACGAGTGGAAACACCATATATTTT.

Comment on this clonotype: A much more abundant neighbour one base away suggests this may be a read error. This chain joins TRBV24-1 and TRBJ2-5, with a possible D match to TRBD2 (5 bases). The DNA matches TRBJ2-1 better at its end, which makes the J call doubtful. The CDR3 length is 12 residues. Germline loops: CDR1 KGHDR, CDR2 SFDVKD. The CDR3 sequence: CATSGGSETQFF. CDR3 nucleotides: TGTGCCACCAGTGGCGGGTCAGAGACCCAGTTCTTC.

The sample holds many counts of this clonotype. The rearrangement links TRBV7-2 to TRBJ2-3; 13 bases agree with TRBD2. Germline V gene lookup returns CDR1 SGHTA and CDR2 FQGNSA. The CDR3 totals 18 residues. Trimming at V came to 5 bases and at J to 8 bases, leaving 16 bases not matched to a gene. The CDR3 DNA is TGTGCCAGCAGCCCCAGCTTACTAGCGGGAGGGCCGTCGGGTACGCAGTATTTT. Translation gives CASSPSLLAGGPSGTQYF.

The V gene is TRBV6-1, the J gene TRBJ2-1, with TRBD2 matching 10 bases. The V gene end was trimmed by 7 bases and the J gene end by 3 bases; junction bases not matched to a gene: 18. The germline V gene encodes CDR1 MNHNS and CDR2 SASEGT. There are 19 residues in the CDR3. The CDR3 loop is CASTGTGGSGGHHYNEQFF. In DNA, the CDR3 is TGTGCCAGCACCGGAACGGGGGGTAGCGGGGGGCATCACTACAATGAGCAGTTCTTC.

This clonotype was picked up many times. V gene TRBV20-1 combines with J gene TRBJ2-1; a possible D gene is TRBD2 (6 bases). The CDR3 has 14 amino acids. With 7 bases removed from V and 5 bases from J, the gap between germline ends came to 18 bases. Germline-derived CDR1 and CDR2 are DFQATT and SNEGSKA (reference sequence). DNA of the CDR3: TGCAGTGGCTCGGGGGTGTGGACCCACAATGAGCAGTTCTTC. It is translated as CSGSGVWTHNEQFF.

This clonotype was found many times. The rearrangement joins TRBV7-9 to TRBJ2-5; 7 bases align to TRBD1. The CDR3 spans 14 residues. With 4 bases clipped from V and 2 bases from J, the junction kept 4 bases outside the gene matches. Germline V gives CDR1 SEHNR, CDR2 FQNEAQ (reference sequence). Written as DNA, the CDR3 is TGTGCCAGCAGCTCATTCAGGGGGCAAGAGACCCAGTACTTC. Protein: CASSSFRGQETQYF.

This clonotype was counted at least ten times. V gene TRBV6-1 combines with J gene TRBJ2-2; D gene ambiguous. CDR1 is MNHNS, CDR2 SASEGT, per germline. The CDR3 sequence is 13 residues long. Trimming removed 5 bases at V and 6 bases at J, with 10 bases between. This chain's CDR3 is CASSPHGAGELFF. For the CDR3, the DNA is TGTGCCAGCAGTCCCCACGGAGCCGGGGAGCTGTTTTTT.

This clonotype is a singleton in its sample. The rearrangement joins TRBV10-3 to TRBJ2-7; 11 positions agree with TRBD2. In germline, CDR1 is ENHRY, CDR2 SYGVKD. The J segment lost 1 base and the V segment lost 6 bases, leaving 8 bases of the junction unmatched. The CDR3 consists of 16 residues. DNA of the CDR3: TGTGCCATCAGCGCCCCGGGGACTAGCGGTTCCTACGAGCAGTACTTC. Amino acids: CAISAPGTSGSYEQYF.

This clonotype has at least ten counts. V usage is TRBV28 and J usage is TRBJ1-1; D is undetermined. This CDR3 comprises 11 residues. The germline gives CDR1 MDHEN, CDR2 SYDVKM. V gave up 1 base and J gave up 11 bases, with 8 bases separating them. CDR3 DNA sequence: TGTGCCAGCAGTTTATCCGGATTGGCTTTCTTT. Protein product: CASSLSGLAFF.

CDR3 region: CASSLGGGDGDTQYF. The CDR3 coding sequence is TGTGCCAGCAGCTTGGGCGGGGGGGACGGAGATACGCAGTATTTT. V and J are TRBV7-3 and TRBJ2-3, with 9 bases aligning to TRBD2. Germline loops: CDR1 SGHTA, CDR2 FQGTGA. The CDR3 has 15 amino acids. V shed 3 bases, J shed 5 bases, and the junction held 6 bases outside the gene matches.

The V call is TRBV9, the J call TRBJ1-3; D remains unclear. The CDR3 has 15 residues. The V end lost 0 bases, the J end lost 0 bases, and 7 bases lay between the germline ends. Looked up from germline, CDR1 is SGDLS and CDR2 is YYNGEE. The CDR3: CASSVADISGNTIYF. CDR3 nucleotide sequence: TGTGCCAGCAGCGTAGCAGACATCTCTGGAAACACCATATATTTT.

CDR3 DNA: TGTGCCAGCACCGCAGGCACAGGGGGCAGTCCGCAGCCCCAGCATTTT. The encoded protein is CASTAGTGGSPQPQHF. V gene TRBV28 combines with J gene TRBJ1-5; 9 positions agree with TRBD1. J gave up 7 bases and V 7 bases, and 14 bases lay outside the gene matches. CDR3 length equals 16 residues. Germline CDR1 MDHEN, CDR2 SYDVKM. The variable domain in full, completed from reference TRBV28 and TRBJ1-5, reads DVKVTQSSRYLVKRTGEKVFLECVQDMDHENMFWYRQDPGLGLRLIYFSYDVKMKEKGDIPEGYSVSREKKERFSLILESASTNQTSMYLCASTAGTGGSPQPQHFGDGTRLSIL.